Presented here are 21 T cell receptor beta chains from one specimen sequenced in a study of blood T cell repertoires in COVID-19. The protocol was immunoSEQ multiplex PCR, while the TCRdb copy is restricted to in-frame clones and leaves out a portion. Among some 170,000 clones listed, about 84% were seen once. The sample consisted of PBMCs or T cells enriched from blood (not recorded which). These receptors originate from a man aged 35-49 years who had recovered from COVID-19.

The chain combines TRBV30 with TRBJ1-5; D remains unclear. V shed 4 bases and J shed 2 bases, with 15 bases lying between them. The CDR3 extends over 15 amino acids. Germline-derived CDR1 and CDR2 are GTSNPN and SVGIG (reference sequence). DNA for the CDR3: TGTGCCTGGATCGAATGGGAGGTGGGCAATCAGCCCCAGCATTTT. Residues: CAWIEWEVGNQPQHF.

This chain joins TRBV7-3 and TRBJ1-6; no clear D. Per germline, CDR1 SGHTA and CDR2 FQGTGA. Deletions cut 3 bases from V and 0 bases from J, with 9 bases between. This CDR3 is built from 16 residues. CDR3 sequence (DNA): TGTGCCAGCAGCTTGTATGGGAGCTCCTATAATTCACCCCTCCACTTT. Translating gives CASSLYGSSYNSPLHF.

The chain combines TRBV24-1 with TRBJ2-7, with D possibly being TRBD2 (6 bases). The CDR3 covers 14 residues. The V gene's germline CDR1 is KGHDR and CDR2 SFDVKD. V was trimmed by 5 bases and J by 0 bases, leaving 10 bases between them. CDR3 residues: CATSAGVSSYEQYV. CDR3 in DNA: TGTGCCACCAGTGCGGGGGTCTCCTCCTACGAGCAGTACGTC.

The rearrangement joins TRBV25-1 to TRBJ2-5, with D possibly being TRBD2 (5 bases). CDR3 length equals 14 residues. Germline CDR1 is MGHDK and CDR2 is SYGVNS. V dropped 4 bases and J dropped 5 bases, with 14 bases sitting between them. The CDR3 protein is CASSGPGGYETQYF. CDR3 DNA sequence: TGTGCCAGCAGTGGGCCCGGAGGATACGAGACCCAGTACTTC.

The gene calls are TRBV5-1 and TRBJ1-2; 7 positions agree with TRBD1. The CDR3 extends over 14 amino acids. Germline V gene data show CDR1 as SGHRS and CDR2 as YFSETQ. The junction had 6 bases not matched to a gene; V was cut back by 2 bases and J by 5 bases. The CDR3 spells CASSLDRVEYGYTF. The CDR3 coding sequence is TGCGCCAGCAGCTTAGACAGGGTAGAATATGGCTACACCTTC.

The chain carries TRBV7-9 and TRBJ2-1; 7 bases are a match to TRBD2. The CDR3 sequence is 15 residues long. V shed 2 bases, J shed 4 bases, and the junction held 5 bases outside the gene matches. CDR1 is SEHNR, CDR2 FQNEAQ, per germline (reference sequence). The CDR3 bases are TGTGCCAGCAGCTTAAGGGCTAGCGGTTACAATGAGCAGTTCTTC. It specifies CASSLRASGYNEQFF.

The rearrangement links TRBV11-2 to TRBJ1-5; D is unresolved. The CDR3 length is 12 residues. V lost 0 bases, J lost 6 bases, and 3 bases lay in between. Germline loops: CDR1 SGHAT, CDR2 FQNNGV. CDR3 coding DNA: TGTGCCAGCAGCTTAGATCTTCAGCCCCAGCATTTT. The encoded protein is CASSLDLQPQHF.

Notes on this clone: At the DNA level, this CDR3 is encoded by other sequences in the same sample as well. The chain is built from TRBV11-2 and TRBJ1-2; D remains ambiguous. Trimming left V 3 bases short and J 2 bases short, with 7 bases between. CDR1 is SGHAT, CDR2 FQNNGV, per germline. This CDR3 has 13 amino acids. The CDR3 here is CASSLSENYGYTF. CDR3 sequence (DNA): TGTGCCAGCAGCTTGAGTGAAAACTATGGCTACACCTTC.

This chain uses TRBV7-2 with TRBJ2-1, with D unclear. The CDR3 extends over 11 amino acids. V dropped 5 bases and J dropped 9 bases, with 8 bases sitting between them. Germline V CDR1 and CDR2: SGHTA, FQGNSA. The CDR3 loop is CASSPTFEQFF. The CDR3 region has the DNA TGTGCCAGCAGCCCCACTTTTGAGCAGTTCTTC.

The chain has TRBV9 and TRBJ1-2; perhaps TRBD1 as D (6 bases). Germline assignment: CDR1 SGDLS and CDR2 YYNGEE. The CDR3 is 15 amino acids. V lost 0 bases, J lost 5 bases, and 14 bases lay in between. CDR3 DNA: TGTGCCAGCAGCGTAGACCACAGGGTAGAGTATGGCTACACCTTC. It codes for CASSVDHRVEYGYTF.

The chain recombines TRBV7-3 with TRBJ2-3, with D hard to call. With 2 bases removed from V and 2 bases from J, the gap between germline ends came to 5 bases. Germline CDR1 SGHTA, CDR2 FQGTGA. The CDR3 runs 13 residues. The CDR3 DNA reads TGTGCCAGCAGCTTACAGTCCACAGATACGCAGTATTTT. Translated: CASSLQSTDTQYF.

This chain uses TRBV18 with TRBJ1-2; D not resolved. Germline V gene lookup returns CDR1 KGHSH and CDR2 LQKENI. The V and J ends lost 3 bases and 0 bases respectively, with 11 bases between them. CDR3 length: 15 residues. Here the CDR3 reads CASSPPLTPNYGYTF. The CDR3 DNA sequence: TGTGCCAGCTCACCGCCATTGACACCTAACTATGGCTACACCTTC.

This chain joins TRBV6-5 and TRBJ2-1; 13 bases align to TRBD2. Per germline, CDR1 MNHEY and CDR2 SVGAGI. The CDR3 covers 15 residues. The V and J ends lost 2 bases and 9 bases, in that order; junction bases with no gene match: 4. Written as DNA, the CDR3 is TGTGCCAGCAGTTACGGGACTAGCGGGGCGGGTGAGCAGTTCTTC. This sequence encodes CASSYGTSGAGEQFF.

The sample holds a few counts of this clone. CDR3 amino acids: CASSLGAKETQYF. In nucleotides, the CDR3 is TGTGCCAGCAGCTTAGGGGCCAAAGAGACCCAGTACTTC. The gene calls are TRBV7-3 and TRBJ2-5; tentative D call: TRBD1 (5 bases). From germline, CDR1 is SGHTA and CDR2 FQGTGA. This CDR3 region has 13 residues. V was trimmed by 2 bases and J by 3 bases, leaving 7 bases between them.

This chain joins TRBV30 and TRBJ2-2; 8 nucleotides align to TRBD1. The CDR3 consists of 13 residues. J was trimmed by 0 bases and V by 8 bases; bases with no gene match: 2. Germline CDR1 reads GTSNPN; CDR2 reads SVGIG (reference sequence). CDR3 coding DNA: TGTGCCCGGGACAGGTCGAACACCGGGGAGCTGTTTTTT. This sequence encodes CARDRSNTGELFF.

This clone occurred once. The rearrangement joins TRBV9 to TRBJ1-1; D may be TRBD1 (6 bases). With 4 bases removed from V and 4 bases from J, the gap between germline ends came to 20 bases. The CDR3 has 16 amino acids. The V gene's germline CDR1 is SGDLS and CDR2 YYNGEE. The CDR3 coding sequence is TGTGCCAGCAGCCCCCGGGGGGGGCGCGGGGTCACTGAAGCTTTCTTT. As protein: CASSPRGGRGVTEAFF.

The chain links TRBV4-1 to TRBJ1-3; the D gene is possibly TRBD1 (5 bases). This CDR3 comprises 16 residues. Germline V CDR1 and CDR2: MGHRA, YSYEKL. With 2 bases removed from V and 2 bases from J, the gap between germline ends came to 13 bases. As DNA, the CDR3 is TGCGCCAGCAGCCAATCGGAGGGGATGGCTGGAAACACCATATATTTT. Its translation is CASSQSEGMAGNTIYF.

The chain recombines TRBV7-8 with TRBJ1-6; the D gene is possibly TRBD1 (5 bases). There are 15 residues in the CDR3. Germline V gives CDR1 SGHVS, CDR2 FQNEAQ. V lost 0 bases and J 6 bases, leaving 9 bases between the germline ends. CDR3 sequence: CASSLAQGSNSPLHF. CDR3 DNA sequence: TGTGCCAGCAGCTTAGCGCAGGGTAGTAATTCACCCCTCCACTTT.

The V gene is TRBV15, the J gene TRBJ2-5; a possible D gene is TRBD1 (6 bases). Trimming took off 5 bases at V and 4 bases at J, with 17 bases between the two ends. The CDR3 is 15 amino acids. Germline CDR1 LNHNV, CDR2 YYDKDF (reference sequence). This CDR3 reads CATSVSKGQIETQYF. CDR3 in DNA: TGTGCCACCAGCGTAAGCAAAGGACAGATAGAGACCCAGTACTTC.

The chain joins TRBV5-1 to TRBJ2-3; 11 positions match TRBD2. CDR1 and CDR2 (germline): SGHRS, YFSETQ. The CDR3 has 16 residues. V lost 5 bases and J lost 4; bases outside the gene matches: 9. The CDR3 sequence is CASSLLPGLAADTQYF. The CDR3 DNA reads TGCGCCAGCAGTCTCCTCCCGGGACTAGCGGCAGATACGCAGTATTTT.

This sequence joins TRBV15 and TRBJ1-5, with TRBD1 identical over 7 bases. Unmatched junction bases numbered 7, after V lost 8 bases and J lost 0 bases. Per the germline V gene, CDR1 is LNHNV and CDR2 is YYDKDF (reference sequence). The CDR3 loop spans 15 amino acids. The CDR3 DNA follows: TGTGCCACCCAACCGGGACAGAGTAGCAATCAGCCCCAGCATTTT. It encodes CATQPGQSSNQPQHF.